The 25 T cell receptor beta chains given below trace back to one sample, sequenced in a study of blood T cells in healthy people across ages. A second about 7 to 11 cycle PCR used barcoded and J-beta primers. TCRdb passed the 5' RACE reads through MiXCR, listing each CDR3 protein once. Seen here are roughly 680,000 distinct CDR3 sequences, around a fifth observed once, and the top ten hold around 3.4%. The sequenced sample consisted of blood. These receptors all come from an older man in good health.

The rearrangement links TRBV5-4 to TRBJ2-1, with TRBD2 matching 13 bases. This CDR3 has 16 amino acids. CDR1 is SGHNT, CDR2 YYREEE, per germline (reference sequence). Trimming at V came to 0 bases and at J to 8 bases, leaving 5 bases not matched to a gene. CDR3 loop: CASSLGVTSGRDEQFF. In DNA, the CDR3 is TGTGCCAGCAGCTTGGGGGTTACTAGCGGGAGGGATGAGCAGTTCTTC.

The rearrangement uses TRBV5-1 and TRBJ2-2; 7 bases are a match to TRBD2. The germline gives CDR1 SGHRS, CDR2 YFSETQ. The CDR3 has 14 residues. J was trimmed by 6 bases and V by 4 bases; bases with no gene match: 6. DNA of the CDR3: TGCGCCAGCAGCCCGCCGGGGGGATCCGGGGAGCTGTTTTTT. It codes for CASSPPGGSGELFF.

The J gene is TRBJ1-2, the V gene TRBV19; D uncertain. The length of the CDR3 is 12 residues. The germline gives CDR1 LNHDA, CDR2 SQIVND (reference sequence). Trimming shortened V by 2 bases and J by 6 bases, and 7 bases separated the two germline ends. CDR3 coding DNA: TGTGCCAGTAGTATACTGGGAAATGGCTACACCTTC. Translating it yields CASSILGNGYTF. Based on the CDR3 plus reference TRBV19 and TRBJ1-2, the full variable domain is DGGITQSPKYLFRKEGQNVTLSCEQNLNHDAMYWYRQDPGQGLRLIYYSQIVNDFQKGDIAEGYSVSREKKESFPLTVTSAQKNPTAFYLCASSILGNGYTFGSGTRLTVV.

The chain employs TRBV6-1 and TRBJ2-7; TRBD2 aligns across 7 bases. The CDR3 length is 15 residues. J gave up 0 bases and V 6 bases, and 8 bases lay outside the gene matches. The V gene's germline CDR1 is MNHNS and CDR2 SASEGT. The CDR3 coding sequence is TGTGCCAGCAGCCGTGGGAGCGGGAACTCCTACGAGCAGTACTTC. Amino acid sequence: CASSRGSGNSYEQYF.

This clonotype was counted between two and nine times. V usage is TRBV24-1 and J usage is TRBJ2-1; tentative D call: TRBD2 (6 bases). The CDR3 runs to 14 residues. Between the trimmed V and J ends, which lost 7 bases and 3 bases, there was a span of 12 bases. CDR1 is KGHDR and CDR2 is SFDVKD in the germline V gene. The CDR3 is CATSVGGIYNEQFF. The CDR3 DNA reads as TGTGCCACCAGCGTGGGGGGAATCTACAATGAGCAGTTCTTC.

This clonotype has just a few counts. The chain has TRBV25-1 and TRBJ2-2; TRBD1 aligns across 7 bases. Losses at the gene ends were 4 bases for V and 4 bases for J; bases not matched to a gene: 6. This CDR3 is 15 amino acids long. Germline V lookup: CDR1 MGHDK, CDR2 SYGVNS. The CDR3 protein is CASSGLQGPTGELFF. As DNA, the CDR3 is TGTGCCAGCAGTGGGTTACAGGGGCCCACCGGGGAGCTGTTTTTT.

The rearrangement uses TRBV4-1 and TRBJ2-7; 13 bases map to TRBD2. With V trimmed by 1 base and J by 5 bases, 8 bases remained unmatched. CDR1 and CDR2 (germline): MGHRA, YSYEKL. CDR3 length: 17 residues. The CDR3 DNA is TGCGCCAGCAGCCAAGGGGAGACTAGCGGGAGGCTGAACGAGCAGTACTTC. Encoded protein: CASSQGETSGRLNEQYF.

This clonotype was observed a handful of times. The chain links TRBV5-1 to TRBJ1-4, with D tentatively TRBD1 (6 bases). The germline CDR1 and CDR2 sequences are SGHRS and YFSETQ. V was shortened by 5 bases and J by 0 bases, with 11 bases between the two germline ends. This CDR3 has 15 amino acids. The CDR3 DNA reads as TGCGCCAGCAGTACGGGGGCTTCAACTAATGAAAAACTGTTTTTT. It yields the protein CASSTGASTNEKLFF. Supplemented by reference TRBV5-1 and TRBJ1-4, the full variable domain reads KAGVTQTPRYLIKTRGQQVTLSCSPISGHRSVSWYQQTPGQGLQFLFEYFSETQRNKGNFPGRFSGRQFSNSRSEMNVSTLELGDSALYLCASSTGASTNEKLFFGSGTQLSVL.

This clonotype was counted between two and nine times. The chain joins TRBV4-2 to TRBJ2-3, with D possibly called TRBD1 or TRBD2 (6 bases each). The V gene lost 4 bases and the J gene lost 5 bases, with 22 bases spanning the gap. Germline-derived CDR1 and CDR2 are LGHNA and YNFKEQ. The CDR3 has 17 amino acids. The CDR3 is CASSRARVAEGVDTQYF. The DNA of the CDR3 is TGTGCCAGCAGCCGGGCACGAGTAGCGGAGGGGGTAGATACGCAGTATTTT.

The table lists this clonotype with a few counts. The chain employs TRBV28 and TRBJ2-1; 12 bases fit TRBD1. This CDR3 comprises 18 residues. V was clipped by 10 bases and J by 8 bases; unmatched bases: 21. Per the germline V gene, CDR1 is MDHEN and CDR2 is SYDVKM. The DNA of the CDR3 is TGTGCCACCCTATTCCACTCATTAAAGGGACAGGGGGCACATGAGCAGTTCTTC. Translating gives CATLFHSLKGQGAHEQFF.

The CDR3 DNA reads as TGTGCCAGCAGCTTAACCGGGACTGGATACAATGAGCAGTTCTTC. It codes for CASSLTGTGYNEQFF. The chain joins TRBV7-9 to TRBJ2-1; TRBD2 might be the D (6 bases). The CDR3 is 15 residues long. V was clipped by 2 bases and J by 4 bases, with 12 bases between them. Germline values: CDR1 SEHNR, CDR2 FQNEAQ (reference sequence).

The rearrangement joins TRBV10-2 to TRBJ2-1; 9 bases line up with TRBD2. The assigned J gene may be wrong: the sequence end matches TRBJ2-7 better. The CDR3 covers 15 residues. The germline V gene has CDR1 WSHSY and CDR2 SAAADI. CDR3 coding DNA: TGCGCCAGCAGTGATTGGCGGGAGGGCCTCTACGAGCAGTACTTC. Protein: CASSDWREGLYEQYF.

This clonotype was detected ten times or more. This chain links TRBV6-2 or TRBV6-3 with TRBJ1-3, with 7 bases identical to TRBD1. This CDR3 has 16 residues. V lost 2 bases and J lost 3; bases outside the gene matches: 7. Germline assignment: CDR1 MNHEY and CDR2 SVGEGT. The CDR3: CASSYGRDSRGNTIYF. DNA for the CDR3: TGTGCCAGCAGTTACGGCCGGGACAGTCGTGGAAACACCATATATTTT.

The gene calls are TRBV5-1 and TRBJ2-3; 11 bases fit TRBD2. J lost 2 bases, V lost 4 bases, and 3 bases had no gene match. CDR3 length equals 15 residues. Looked up from germline, CDR1 is SGHRS and CDR2 is YFSETQ. The CDR3 loop is CASSVGLAVTDTQYF. CDR3 DNA sequence: TGCGCCAGCAGCGTGGGACTAGCGGTCACAGATACGCAGTATTTT.

The rearrangement joins TRBV5-1 to TRBJ2-5; weak D call: TRBD2 (5 bases). The V gene's germline CDR1 is SGHRS and CDR2 YFSETQ. V gave up 4 bases and J gave up 5 bases, with 9 bases separating them. This CDR3 is built from 12 residues. In DNA form, the CDR3 reads TGCGCCAGCAGCCGGGGTTTTGAGACCCAGTACTTC. It yields the protein CASSRGFETQYF. Drawing the rest from reference TRBV5-1 and TRBJ2-5, the complete variable domain is KAGVTQTPRYLIKTRGQQVTLSCSPISGHRSVSWYQQTPGQGLQFLFEYFSETQRNKGNFPGRFSGRQFSNSRSEMNVSTLELGDSALYLCASSRGFETQYFGPGTRLLVL.

The V and J genes are TRBV6-5 and TRBJ2-5, with unresolved D. CDR1 and CDR2 from the germline V gene are MNHEY and SVGAGI. This CDR3 comprises 13 residues. V lost 0 bases and J lost 5, with 7 bases in between. In DNA, the CDR3 is TGTGCCAGCAGTTACTCGAATCTGGAGACCCAGTACTTC. It is translated as CASSYSNLETQYF.

The gene calls are TRBV4-3 and TRBJ2-1; perhaps D is TRBD1 or TRBD2 (5 bases each). This CDR3 comprises 17 residues. Looked up from germline, CDR1 is LGHNA and CDR2 is YSLEER. V lost 3 bases and J lost 0, with 15 bases in between. The CDR3 protein is CASSQGSGTVSYNEQFF. The DNA for the CDR3 is TGCGCCAGCAGCCAGGGGTCAGGGACGGTCTCCTACAATGAGCAGTTCTTC.

With respect to this clonotype: The germline gene is not matched at one end of the junction; a read error may be the cause. V is TRBV6-2 or TRBV6-3 and J is TRBJ2-4; 8 bases match TRBD2. The CDR3 has 16 amino acids. Germline values: CDR1 MNHEY, CDR2 SVGEGT. This CDR3 reads CTSSPLAGLAKNIQYF. As DNA, the CDR3 is TGTACCAGCAGTCCCCTAGCGGGTCTAGCCAAAAACATTCAGTACTTC.

The gene calls are TRBV12-5 and TRBJ2-3; D is possibly TRBD1 or TRBD2 (5 bases each). The ends were cut back, 1 base at V and 2 bases at J, with 16 bases in the middle. The CDR3 runs to 17 residues. Germline lookup yields CDR1 LGHNT and CDR2 FRNRAP. The CDR3 sequence is CASGLGGGGTLTDTQYF. The DNA for the CDR3 is TGTGCTAGTGGTTTGGGGGGTGGTGGGACCCTCACAGATACGCAGTATTTT.

V gene TRBV29-1 combines with J gene TRBJ2-1, with D possibly matching TRBD1 (5 bases). Trimming left V 6 bases short and J 1 base short, with 10 bases between. Germline-derived CDR1 and CDR2 are SQVTM and ANQGSEA. The CDR3 sequence is 13 residues long. The CDR3 nucleotides read TGCAGCGTGGGGCTCCCTTCCTACAATGAGCAGTTCTTC. Translating gives CSVGLPSYNEQFF.

This clonotype was counted between two and nine times. The chain is built from TRBV18 and TRBJ2-2, with a tentative D call TRBD1 (6 bases). V lost 0 bases and J 7 bases, leaving 9 bases between the germline ends. Germline V lookup: CDR1 KGHSH, CDR2 LQKENI. CDR3 length: 14 amino acids. CDR3: CASSPPQGDGELFF. The CDR3 coding sequence is TGTGCCAGCTCACCACCACAGGGAGACGGGGAGCTGTTTTTT.

This clonotype was counted only a few times. The gene calls are TRBV10-3 and TRBJ2-5; perhaps D is TRBD1 or TRBD2 (6 bases each). Germline CDR1 reads ENHRY; CDR2 reads SYGVKD. This CDR3 is built from 13 residues. V dropped 6 bases and J dropped 1 base, with 9 bases sitting between them. The CDR3 region has the DNA TGTGCCATCAGAGAGGGGGGCCAAGAGACCCAGTACTTC. It yields the protein CAIREGGQETQYF.

The chain links TRBV12-3 or TRBV12-4 to TRBJ2-5, with TRBD1 identical over 8 bases. This CDR3 is 16 amino acids long. V shed 1 base and J 5 bases; nucleotides not matched to a gene: 9. CDR3 region: CASSLGETGGWETQYF. The CDR3 DNA sequence: TGTGCCAGCAGTTTAGGGGAAACAGGGGGTTGGGAGACCCAGTACTTC.

The chain uses TRBV20-1 and TRBJ1-5, with TRBD1 matching 9 bases. The CDR3 length is 14 residues. Germline V gives CDR1 DFQATT, CDR2 SNEGSKA (reference sequence). V gave up 6 bases and J gave up 5 bases; unmatched junction bases: 8. CDR3 in amino acids: CSAKRGQGDQPQHF. The CDR3 bases are TGCAGTGCAAAAAGGGGACAGGGAGATCAGCCCCAGCATTTT.

The chain employs TRBV20-1 and TRBJ2-3; no clear D gene. This CDR3 has 14 residues. CDR1 is DFQATT and CDR2 is SNEGSKA in the germline V gene (reference sequence). Trimming took off 3 bases at V and 2 bases at J, with 12 bases between the two ends. This CDR3 reads CSASGHLNTDTQYF. CDR3 nucleotide sequence: TGCAGTGCTAGTGGTCACCTTAACACAGATACGCAGTATTTT.